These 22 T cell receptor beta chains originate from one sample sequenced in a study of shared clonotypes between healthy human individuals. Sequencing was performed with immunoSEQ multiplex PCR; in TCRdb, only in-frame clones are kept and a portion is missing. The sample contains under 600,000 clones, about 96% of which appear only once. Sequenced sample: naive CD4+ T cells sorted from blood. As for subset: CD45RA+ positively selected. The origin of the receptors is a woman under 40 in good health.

The CDR3 nucleotides are TGCGCCAGCAGTGTAGGGACTAGCGGCCACAATGAGCAGTTCTTC. Its translation: CASSVGTSGHNEQFF. This chain uses TRBV10-1 with TRBJ2-1, with 11 bases matching TRBD2. The CDR3 consists of 15 residues. With V trimmed by 4 bases and J by 5 bases, 4 bases remained unmatched. Looked up from germline, CDR1 is WNHNN and CDR2 is SYGVQD (reference sequence).

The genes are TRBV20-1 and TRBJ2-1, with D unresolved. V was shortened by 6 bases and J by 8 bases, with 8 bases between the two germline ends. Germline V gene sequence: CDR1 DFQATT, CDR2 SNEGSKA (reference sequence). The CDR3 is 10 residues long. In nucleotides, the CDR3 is TGCAGTGCGAAAATCGATGAGCAGTTCTTC. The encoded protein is CSAKIDEQFF.

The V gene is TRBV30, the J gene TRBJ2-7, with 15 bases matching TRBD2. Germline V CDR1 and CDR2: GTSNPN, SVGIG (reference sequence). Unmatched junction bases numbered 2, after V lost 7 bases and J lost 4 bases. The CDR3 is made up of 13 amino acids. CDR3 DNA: TGTGCCTCCGGGACTAGCGGGAGGTACGAGCAGTACTTC. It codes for CASGTSGRYEQYF.

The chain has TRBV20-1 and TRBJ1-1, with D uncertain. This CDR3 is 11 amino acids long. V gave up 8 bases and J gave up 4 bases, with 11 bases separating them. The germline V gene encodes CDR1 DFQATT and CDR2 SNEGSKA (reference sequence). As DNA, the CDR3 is TGCAGTTTGTCAGGAGGCACTGAAGCTTTCTTT. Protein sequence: CSLSGGTEAFF.

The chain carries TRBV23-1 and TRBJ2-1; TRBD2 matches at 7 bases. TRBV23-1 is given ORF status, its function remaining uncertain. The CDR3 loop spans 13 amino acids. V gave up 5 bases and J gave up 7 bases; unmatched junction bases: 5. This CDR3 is CASSWGGQNEQFF. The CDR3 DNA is TGCGCCAGCAGTTGGGGGGGTCAGAATGAGCAGTTCTTC.

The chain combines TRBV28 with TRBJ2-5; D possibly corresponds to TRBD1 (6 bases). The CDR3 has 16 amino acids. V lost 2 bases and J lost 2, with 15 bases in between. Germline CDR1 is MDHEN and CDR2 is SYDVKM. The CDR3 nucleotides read TGTGCCAGCAGTTTAAAGCCCGGACAGCGGCAAGAGACCCAGTACTTC. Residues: CASSLKPGQRQETQYF.

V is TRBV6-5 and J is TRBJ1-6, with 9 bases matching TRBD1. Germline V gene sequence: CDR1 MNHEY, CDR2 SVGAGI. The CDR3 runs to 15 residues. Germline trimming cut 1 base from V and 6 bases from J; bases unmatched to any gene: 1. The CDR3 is CASSYLGQGNSPLHF. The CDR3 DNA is TGTGCCAGCAGTTACTTGGGACAGGGTAATTCACCCCTCCACTTT.

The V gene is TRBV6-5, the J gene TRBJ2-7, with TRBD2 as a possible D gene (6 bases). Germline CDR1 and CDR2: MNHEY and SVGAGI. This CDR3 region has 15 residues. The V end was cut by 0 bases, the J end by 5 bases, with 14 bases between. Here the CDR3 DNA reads TGTGCCAGCAGTTACTCGGTGGGGGGTTTCGACGAGCAGTACTTC. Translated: CASSYSVGGFDEQYF.

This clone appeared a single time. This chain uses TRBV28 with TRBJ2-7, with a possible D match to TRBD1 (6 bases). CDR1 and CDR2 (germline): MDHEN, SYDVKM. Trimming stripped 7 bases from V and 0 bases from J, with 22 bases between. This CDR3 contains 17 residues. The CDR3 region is CASNMPSGTPYSYEQYF. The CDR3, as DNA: TGTGCCAGCAACATGCCCTCCGGGACACCGTACTCCTACGAGCAGTACTTC.

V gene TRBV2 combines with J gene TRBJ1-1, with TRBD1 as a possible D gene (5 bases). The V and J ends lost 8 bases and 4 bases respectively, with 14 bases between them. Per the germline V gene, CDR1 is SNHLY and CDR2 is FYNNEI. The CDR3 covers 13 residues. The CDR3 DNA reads TGTGCCAGCCCCGCCGGGGGGTTCACTGAAGCTTTCTTT. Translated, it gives CASPAGGFTEAFF.

Here the CDR3 reads CASSGGLGYNEQFF. The CDR3 nucleotides are TGTGCCAGCAGCGGGGGACTAGGCTACAATGAGCAGTTCTTC. The chain combines TRBV9 with TRBJ2-1; 8 bases fit TRBD2. Germline lookup yields CDR1 SGDLS and CDR2 YYNGEE. The junction had 2 bases not matched to a gene; V was cut back by 3 bases and J by 3 bases. The CDR3 runs to 14 residues.

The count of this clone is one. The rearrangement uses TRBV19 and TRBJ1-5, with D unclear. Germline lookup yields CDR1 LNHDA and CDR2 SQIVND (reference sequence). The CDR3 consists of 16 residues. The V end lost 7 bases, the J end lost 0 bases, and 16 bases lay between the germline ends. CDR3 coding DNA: TGTGCCAGTAACCCCTTGGACGGATATAGCAATCAGCCCCAGCATTTT. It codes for CASNPLDGYSNQPQHF.

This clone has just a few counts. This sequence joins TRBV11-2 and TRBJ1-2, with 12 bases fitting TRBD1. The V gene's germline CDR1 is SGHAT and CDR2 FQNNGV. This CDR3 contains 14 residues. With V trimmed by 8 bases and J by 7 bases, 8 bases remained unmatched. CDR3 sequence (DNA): TGTGCCAGCGGGCCGGGACAGGGGGCCACTGGCTACACCTTC. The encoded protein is CASGPGQGATGYTF.

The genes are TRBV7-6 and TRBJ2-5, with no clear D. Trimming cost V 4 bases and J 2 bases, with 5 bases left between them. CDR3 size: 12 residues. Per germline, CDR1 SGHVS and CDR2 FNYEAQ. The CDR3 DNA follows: TGTGCCAGCAGCTCCCGGCAAGAGACCCAGTACTTC. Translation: CASSSRQETQYF.

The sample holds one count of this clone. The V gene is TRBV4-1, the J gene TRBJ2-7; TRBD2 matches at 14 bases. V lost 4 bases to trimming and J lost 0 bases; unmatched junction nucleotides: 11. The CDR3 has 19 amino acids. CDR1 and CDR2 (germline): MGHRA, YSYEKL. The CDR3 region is CASSLRLAGTSGSSYEQYF. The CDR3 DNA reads TGCGCCAGCAGCCTTAGATTAGCCGGGACTAGCGGGAGCTCCTACGAGCAGTACTTC.

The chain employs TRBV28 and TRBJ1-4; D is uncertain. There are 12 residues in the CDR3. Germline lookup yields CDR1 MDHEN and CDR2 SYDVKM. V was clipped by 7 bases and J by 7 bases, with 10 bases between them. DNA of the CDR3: TGTGCCAGCAACGGGAAGGGTGAAAAACTGTTTTTT. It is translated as CASNGKGEKLFF.

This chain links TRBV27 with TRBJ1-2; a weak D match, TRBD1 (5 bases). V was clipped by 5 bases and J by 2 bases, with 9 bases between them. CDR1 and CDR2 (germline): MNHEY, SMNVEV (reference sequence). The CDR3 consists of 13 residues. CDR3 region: CASSPRQNYGYTF. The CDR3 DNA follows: TGTGCCAGCAGTCCCCGACAGAACTATGGCTACACCTTC.

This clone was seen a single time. CDR3: CASSLDRGRLMNTEAFF. For the CDR3, the DNA is TGTGCCAGCAGTTTAGACAGGGGGCGACTTATGAACACTGAAGCTTTCTTT. This chain links TRBV27 with TRBJ1-1; the match to TRBD1 covers 10 bases. Germline CDR1 reads MNHEY; CDR2 reads SMNVEV (reference sequence). This CDR3 has 17 amino acids. Unmatched junction bases numbered 6, after V lost 2 bases and J lost 0 bases.

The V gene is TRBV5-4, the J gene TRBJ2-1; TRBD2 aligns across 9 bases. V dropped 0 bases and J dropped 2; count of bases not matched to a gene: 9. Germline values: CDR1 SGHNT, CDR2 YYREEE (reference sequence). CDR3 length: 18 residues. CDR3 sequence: CASSLAKSSGVTYNEQFF. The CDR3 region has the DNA TGTGCCAGCAGCTTGGCCAAGTCTAGCGGGGTGACCTACAATGAGCAGTTCTTC.

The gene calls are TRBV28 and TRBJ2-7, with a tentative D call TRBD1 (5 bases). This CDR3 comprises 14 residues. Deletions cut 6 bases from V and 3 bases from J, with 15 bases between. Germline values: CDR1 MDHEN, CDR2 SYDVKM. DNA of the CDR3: TGTGCCAGCAGGATGGGGCCGGTCATCTACGAGCAGTACTTC. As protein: CASRMGPVIYEQYF.

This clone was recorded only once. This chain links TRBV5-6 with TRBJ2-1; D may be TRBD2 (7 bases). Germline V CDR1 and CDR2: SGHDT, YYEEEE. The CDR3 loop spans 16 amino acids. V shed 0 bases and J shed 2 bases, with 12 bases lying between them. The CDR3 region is CASSLVGGQAYNEQFF. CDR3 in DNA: TGTGCCAGCAGCTTGGTGGGGGGGCAAGCCTACAATGAGCAGTTCTTC.

The CDR3 DNA sequence: TGTGCCAGCAGAAAAGGAGGCGAGCAGTACTTC. Amino acids: CASRKGGEQYF. This chain uses TRBV7-9 with TRBJ2-7; D possibly corresponds to TRBD2 (5 bases). Germline V CDR1 and CDR2: SEHNR, FQNEAQ (reference sequence). V was trimmed by 6 bases and J by 6 bases, leaving 9 bases between them. The CDR3 runs 11 residues.